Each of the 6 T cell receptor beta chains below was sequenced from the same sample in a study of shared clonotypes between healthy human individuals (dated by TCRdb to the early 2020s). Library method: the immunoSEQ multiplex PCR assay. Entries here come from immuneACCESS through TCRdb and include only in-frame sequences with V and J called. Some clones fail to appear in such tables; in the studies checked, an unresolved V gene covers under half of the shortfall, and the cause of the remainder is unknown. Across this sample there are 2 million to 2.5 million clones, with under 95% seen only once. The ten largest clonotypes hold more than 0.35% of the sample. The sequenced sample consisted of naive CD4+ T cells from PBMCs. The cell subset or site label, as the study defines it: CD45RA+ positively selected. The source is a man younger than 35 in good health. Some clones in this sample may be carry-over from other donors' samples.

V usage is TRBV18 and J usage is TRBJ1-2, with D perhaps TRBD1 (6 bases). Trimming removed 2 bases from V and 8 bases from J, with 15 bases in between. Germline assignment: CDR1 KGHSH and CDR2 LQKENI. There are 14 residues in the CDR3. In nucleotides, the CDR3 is TGTGCCAGCTCACCAGGAAGGGACAACGGGGGCTACACCTTC. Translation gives CASSPGRDNGGYTF.

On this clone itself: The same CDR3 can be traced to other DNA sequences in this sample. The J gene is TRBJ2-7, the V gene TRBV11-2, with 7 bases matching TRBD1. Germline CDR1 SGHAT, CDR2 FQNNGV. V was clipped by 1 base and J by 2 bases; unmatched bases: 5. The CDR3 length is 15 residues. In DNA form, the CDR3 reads TGTGCCAGCAGCTTAGGACAGGGTGGGCCCTACGAGCAGTACTTC. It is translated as CASSLGQGGPYEQYF.

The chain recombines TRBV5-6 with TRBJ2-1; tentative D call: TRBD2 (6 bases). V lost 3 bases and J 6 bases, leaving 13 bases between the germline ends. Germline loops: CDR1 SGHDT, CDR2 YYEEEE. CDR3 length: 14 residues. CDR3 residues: CASSSLGGGNEQFF. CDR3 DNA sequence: TGTGCCAGCAGCTCACTCGGGGGTGGCAATGAGCAGTTCTTC.

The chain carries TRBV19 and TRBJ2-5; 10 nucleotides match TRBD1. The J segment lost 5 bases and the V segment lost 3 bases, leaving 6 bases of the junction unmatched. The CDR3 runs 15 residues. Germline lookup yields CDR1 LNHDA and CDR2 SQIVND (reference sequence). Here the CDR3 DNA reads TGTGCCAGTAGTATGACAGGGGGCGCCGAGGAGACCCAGTACTTC. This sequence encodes CASSMTGGAEETQYF.

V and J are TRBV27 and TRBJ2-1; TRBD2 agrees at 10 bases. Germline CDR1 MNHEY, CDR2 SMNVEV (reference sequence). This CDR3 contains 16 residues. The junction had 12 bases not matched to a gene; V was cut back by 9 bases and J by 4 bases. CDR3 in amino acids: CASNRERTSGYNEQFF. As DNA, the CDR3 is TGTGCCAGTAATCGCGAGAGGACTAGCGGTTACAATGAGCAGTTCTTC.

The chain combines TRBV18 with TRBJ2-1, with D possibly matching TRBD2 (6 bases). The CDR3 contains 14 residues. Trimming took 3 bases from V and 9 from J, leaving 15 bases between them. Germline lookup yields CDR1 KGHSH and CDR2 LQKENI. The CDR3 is CASSPWEVMGEQFF. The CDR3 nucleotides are TGTGCCAGCTCACCGTGGGAGGTTATGGGTGAGCAGTTCTTC. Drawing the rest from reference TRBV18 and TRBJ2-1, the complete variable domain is NAGVMQNPRHLVRRRGQEARLRCSPMKGHSHVYWYRQLPEEGLKFMVYLQKENIIDESGMPKERFSAEFPKEGPSILRIQQVVRGDSAAYFCASSPWEVMGEQFFGPGTRLTVL.